This TCR beta chain was recovered during a study of cytomegalovirus exposure and HLA in healthy donors. Study findings and constraints: Cytomegalovirus status was reportedly diagnosed by the classifier with high specificity and sensitivity.

PCR used 60 Vbeta primers and 13 Jbeta primers. Assay: immunoSEQ multiplex PCR; the TCRdb copy retains only in-frame clones and omits some. The sample carries around 140,000 clones, just under 90% recorded once. V was pared by 6 bases and J by 4 bases, with 11 bases of the junction left unmatched. Germline V gives CDR1 LNHDA, CDR2 SQIVND (reference sequence). The CDR3 is made up of 15 amino acids. Regarding donors, all were healthy bone marrow donors. Likely unrecorded immune exposures existed in these nominally healthy donors. A single count supports this clone. Its antigen is unidentified. This clonotype was obtained from a woman in her thirties in good health and CMV-seronegative. Material for sequencing was PBMCs. V is TRBV19 and J is TRBJ2-7; 8 bases map to TRBD1. The CDR3 protein is CASSGRTGLIYEQYF. The CDR3 nucleotides read TGTGCCAGTAGCGGAAGGACAGGGCTAATTTACGAGCAGTACTTC. The variable domain in full, completed from reference TRBV19 and TRBJ2-7, reads DGGITQSPKYLFRKEGQNVTLSCEQNLNHDAMYWYRQDPGQGLRLIYYSQIVNDFQKGDIAEGYSVSREKKESFPLTVTSAQKNPTAFYLCASSGRTGLIYEQYFGPGTRLTVT.